This T cell receptor (beta chain) is from a study of T-cell memory formation after mild COVID-19. TCRdb redid the calling of the 5' RACE reads with MiXCR, one entry per CDR3 protein. The sample has 270,000 or so distinct CDR3 sequences; 16% are singletons. J was trimmed by 5 bases and V by 5 bases; bases with no gene match: 7. This CDR3 spans 14 amino acids. CDR1 is LGHNA, CDR2 YNFKEQ, per germline. This clonotype has just a few counts. Source material: PBMCs or a T cell subset sorted from them (not recorded which). The sequence derives from a man between 18 and 35 years old who had mild COVID-19 (a few samples of this study predate the infection). Cell type and time point are not known. The chain is built from TRBV4-2 and TRBJ1-1, with 8 bases lining up with TRBD1. The DNA for the CDR3 is TGTGCCAGCAGCGCCCAGGGGGCAAAGACTGAAGCTTTCTTT. It is translated as CASSAQGAKTEAFF.